This T cell receptor (beta chain) comes out of a study of vaccination effects on CD4 cells after COVID-19. Notes on this clone: The antigen remains undetermined.

Expansion of antigen-specific CD4+ T cells with viral peptide pools was carried out by the ViraFEST assay before sequencing. Culture proceeded for 9 to 11 days, and CD4+ T cells were then isolated. Recipients of the vaccine had no prior SARS-CoV-2 infection and negative nucleocapsid antibodies. Germline lookup yields CDR1 SGHAT and CDR2 FQNNGV. The CDR3 is 14 amino acids. The V end lost 3 bases, the J end lost 5 bases, and 14 bases lay between the germline ends. Only in-frame clones appear in the TCRdb table, and some are missing; sequencing was by immunoSEQ multiplex PCR. The table lists about 41,000 clones, 77% of them singletons. Findings and caveats of the study: Substantial clonal contraction characterized both infection- and vaccine-induced clones late after vaccination.

This sample comprised CD4+ T cells from PBMCs cultured with HCoV-NL63 spike peptides, obtained before COVID-19 vaccination. The TCR originated in a human donor who received a COVID-19 vaccine. The V and J genes are TRBV11-2 and TRBJ2-7, with D unresolved. CDR3 region: CASSFSSAPHEQYV. DNA of the CDR3: TGTGCCAGCAGCTTTTCGAGCGCCCCTCACGAGCAGTACGTC.